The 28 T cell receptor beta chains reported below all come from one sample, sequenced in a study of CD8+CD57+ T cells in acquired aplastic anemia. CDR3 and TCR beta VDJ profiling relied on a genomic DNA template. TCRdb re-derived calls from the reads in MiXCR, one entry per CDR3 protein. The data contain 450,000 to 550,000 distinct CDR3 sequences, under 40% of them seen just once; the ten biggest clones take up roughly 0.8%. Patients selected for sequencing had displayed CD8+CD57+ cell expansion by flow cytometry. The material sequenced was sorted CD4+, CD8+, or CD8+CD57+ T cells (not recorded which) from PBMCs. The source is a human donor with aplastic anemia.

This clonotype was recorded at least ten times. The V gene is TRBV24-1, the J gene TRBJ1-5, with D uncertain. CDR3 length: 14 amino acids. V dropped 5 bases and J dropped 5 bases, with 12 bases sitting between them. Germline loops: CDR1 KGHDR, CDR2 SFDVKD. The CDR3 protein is CATSAGQWDQPQHF. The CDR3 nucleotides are TGTGCCACCAGTGCAGGCCAGTGGGATCAGCCCCAGCATTTT.

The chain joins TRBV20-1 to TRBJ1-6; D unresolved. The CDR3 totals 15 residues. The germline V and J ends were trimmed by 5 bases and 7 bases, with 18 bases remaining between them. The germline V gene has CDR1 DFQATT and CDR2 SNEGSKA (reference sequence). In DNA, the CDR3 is TGCAGTGCTGTGAGGGTAGCCCTAACCAATTCACCCCTCCACTTT. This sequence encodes CSAVRVALTNSPLHF.

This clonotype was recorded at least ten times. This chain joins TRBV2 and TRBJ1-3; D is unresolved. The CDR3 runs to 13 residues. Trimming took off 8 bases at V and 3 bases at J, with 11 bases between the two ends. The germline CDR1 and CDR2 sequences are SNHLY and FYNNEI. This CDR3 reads CASEKGLGNTIYF. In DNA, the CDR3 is TGTGCCAGCGAAAAGGGTCTTGGAAACACCATATATTTT.

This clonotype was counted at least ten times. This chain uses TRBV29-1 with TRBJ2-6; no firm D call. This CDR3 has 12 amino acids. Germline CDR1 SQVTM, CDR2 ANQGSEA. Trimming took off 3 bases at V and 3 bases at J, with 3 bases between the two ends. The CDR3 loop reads CSVDGGANVLTF. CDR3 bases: TGCAGCGTTGACGGTGGGGCCAACGTCCTGACTTTC. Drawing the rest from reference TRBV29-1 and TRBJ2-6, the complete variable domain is SAVISQKPSRDICQRGTSLTIQCQVDSQVTMMFWYRQQPGQSLTLIATANQGSEATYESGFVIDKFPISRPNLTFSTLTVSNMSPEDSSIYLCSVDGGANVLTFGAGSRLTVL.

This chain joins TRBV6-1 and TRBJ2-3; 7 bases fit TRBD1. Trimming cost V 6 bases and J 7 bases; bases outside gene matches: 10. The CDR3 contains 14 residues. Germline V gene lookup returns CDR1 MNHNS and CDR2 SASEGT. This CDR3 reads CASRGRQGSNTQYF. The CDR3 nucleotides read TGTGCCAGCAGAGGGCGACAGGGTTCAAATACGCAGTATTTT.

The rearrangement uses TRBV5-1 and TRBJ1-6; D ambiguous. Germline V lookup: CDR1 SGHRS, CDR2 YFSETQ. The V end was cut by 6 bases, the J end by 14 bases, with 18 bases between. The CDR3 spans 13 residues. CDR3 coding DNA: TGCGCCAGCACCCAAAATAAAGGTATGTCCCTCCACTTT. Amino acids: CASTQNKGMSLHF.

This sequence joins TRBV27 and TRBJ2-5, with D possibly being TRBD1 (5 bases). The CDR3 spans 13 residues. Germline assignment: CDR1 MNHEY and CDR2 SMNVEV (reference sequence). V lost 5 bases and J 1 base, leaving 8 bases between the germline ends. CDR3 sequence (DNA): TGTGCCAGCAGTCGTAGGGGCCAAGAGACCCAGTACTTC. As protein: CASSRRGQETQYF.

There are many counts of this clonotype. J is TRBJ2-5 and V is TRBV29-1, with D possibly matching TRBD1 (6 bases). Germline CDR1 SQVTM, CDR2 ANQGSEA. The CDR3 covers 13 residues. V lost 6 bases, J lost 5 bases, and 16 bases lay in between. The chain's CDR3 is CSVLTNREETQYF. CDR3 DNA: TGCAGCGTGCTCACCAACAGGGAGGAGACCCAGTACTTC.

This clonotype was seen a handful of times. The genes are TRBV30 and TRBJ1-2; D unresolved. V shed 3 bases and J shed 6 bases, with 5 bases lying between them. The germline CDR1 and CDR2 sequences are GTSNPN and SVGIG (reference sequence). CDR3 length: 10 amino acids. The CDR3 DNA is TGTGCCTGGAGGGAGAATGGCTACACCTTC. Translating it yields CAWRENGYTF.

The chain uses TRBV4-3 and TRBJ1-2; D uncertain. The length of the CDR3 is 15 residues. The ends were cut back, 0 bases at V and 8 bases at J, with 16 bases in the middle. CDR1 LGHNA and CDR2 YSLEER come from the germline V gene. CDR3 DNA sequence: TGCGCCAGCAGCCAAGATGAAGCCCTAAAGTACGGCTACACCTTC. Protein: CASSQDEALKYGYTF.

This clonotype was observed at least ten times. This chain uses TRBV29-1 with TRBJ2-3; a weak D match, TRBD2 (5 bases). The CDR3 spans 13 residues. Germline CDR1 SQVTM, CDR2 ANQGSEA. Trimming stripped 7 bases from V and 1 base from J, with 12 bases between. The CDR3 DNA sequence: TGCAGCGCCGAGAGCGGTCGCACAGATACGCAGTATTTT. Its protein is CSAESGRTDTQYF.

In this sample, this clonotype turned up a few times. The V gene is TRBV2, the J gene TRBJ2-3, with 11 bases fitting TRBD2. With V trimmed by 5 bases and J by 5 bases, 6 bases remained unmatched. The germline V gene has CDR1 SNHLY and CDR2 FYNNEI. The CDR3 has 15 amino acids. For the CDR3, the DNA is TGTGCCAGCAGTCCGACTAGCGGGGACAGAGATACGCAGTATTTT. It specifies CASSPTSGDRDTQYF.

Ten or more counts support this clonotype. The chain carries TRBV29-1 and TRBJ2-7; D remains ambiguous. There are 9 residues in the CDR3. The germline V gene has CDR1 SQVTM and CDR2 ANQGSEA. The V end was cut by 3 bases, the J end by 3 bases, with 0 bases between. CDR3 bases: TGCAGCGTTGACTACGAGCAGTACTTC. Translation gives CSVDYEQYF.

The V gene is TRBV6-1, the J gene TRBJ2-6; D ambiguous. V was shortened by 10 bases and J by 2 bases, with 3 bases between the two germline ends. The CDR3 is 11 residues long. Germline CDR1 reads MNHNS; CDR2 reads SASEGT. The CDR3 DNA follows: TGTGCCACCACTGGGGCCAACGTCCTGACTTTC. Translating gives CATTGANVLTF.

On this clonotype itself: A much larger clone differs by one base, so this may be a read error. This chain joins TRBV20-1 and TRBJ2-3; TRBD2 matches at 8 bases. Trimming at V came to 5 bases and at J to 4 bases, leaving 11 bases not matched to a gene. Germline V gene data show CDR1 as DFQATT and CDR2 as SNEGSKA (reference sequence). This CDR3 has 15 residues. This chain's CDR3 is CSARKAGGGPDTQYF. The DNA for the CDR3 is TGCAGTGCTCGTAAGGCGGGGGGAGGCCCAGATACGCAGTATTTT.

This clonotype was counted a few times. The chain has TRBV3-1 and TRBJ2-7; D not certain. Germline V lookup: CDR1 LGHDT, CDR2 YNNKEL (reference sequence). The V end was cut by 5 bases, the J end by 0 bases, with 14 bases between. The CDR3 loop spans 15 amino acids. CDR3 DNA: TGTGCCAGCAGCGGAAGTCCTGAAAGCTCCTACGAGCAGTACTTC. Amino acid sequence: CASSGSPESSYEQYF.

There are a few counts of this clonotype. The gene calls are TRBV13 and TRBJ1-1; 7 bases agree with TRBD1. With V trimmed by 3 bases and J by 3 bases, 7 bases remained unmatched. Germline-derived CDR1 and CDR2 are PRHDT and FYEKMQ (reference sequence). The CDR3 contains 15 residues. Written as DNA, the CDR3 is TGTGCCAGCAGCTTGGAGCCGGGACAGCACACTGAAGCTTTCTTT. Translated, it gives CASSLEPGQHTEAFF.

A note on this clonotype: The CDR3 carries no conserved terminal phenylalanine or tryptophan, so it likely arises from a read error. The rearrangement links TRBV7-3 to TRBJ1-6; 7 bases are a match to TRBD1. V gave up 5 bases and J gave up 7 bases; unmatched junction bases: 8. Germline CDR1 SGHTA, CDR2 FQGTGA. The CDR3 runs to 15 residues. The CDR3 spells CASSGSTGPNSPLHC. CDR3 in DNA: TGTGCCAGCAGCGGGTCGACAGGGCCCAATTCACCCCTCCACTGT.

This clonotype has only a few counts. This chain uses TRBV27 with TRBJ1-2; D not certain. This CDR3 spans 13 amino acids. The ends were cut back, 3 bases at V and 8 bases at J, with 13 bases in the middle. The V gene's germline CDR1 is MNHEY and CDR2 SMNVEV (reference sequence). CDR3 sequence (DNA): TGTGCCAGCAGTTTTTCCGGGAACGGCGGCTACACCTTC. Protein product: CASSFSGNGGYTF.

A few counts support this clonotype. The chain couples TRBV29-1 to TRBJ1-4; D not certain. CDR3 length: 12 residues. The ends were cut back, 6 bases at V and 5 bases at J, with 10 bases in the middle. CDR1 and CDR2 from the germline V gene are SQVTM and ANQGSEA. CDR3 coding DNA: TGCAGCGTCTCGTGGGGAAATGAAAAACTGTTTTTT. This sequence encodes CSVSWGNEKLFF.

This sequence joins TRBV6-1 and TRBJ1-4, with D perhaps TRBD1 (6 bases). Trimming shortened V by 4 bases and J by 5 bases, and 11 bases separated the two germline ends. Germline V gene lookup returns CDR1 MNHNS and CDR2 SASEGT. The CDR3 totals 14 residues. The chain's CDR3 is CASSGQTGNEKLFF. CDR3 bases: TGTGCCAGCAGTGGCCAAACAGGGAATGAAAAACTGTTTTTT.

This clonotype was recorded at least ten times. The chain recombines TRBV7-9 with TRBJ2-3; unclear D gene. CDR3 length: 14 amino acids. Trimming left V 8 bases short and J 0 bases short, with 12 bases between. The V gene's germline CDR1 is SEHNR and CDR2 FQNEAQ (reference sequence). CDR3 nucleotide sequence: TGTGCCAGCGGCCATAGAAGGAGCACAGATACGCAGTATTTT. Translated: CASGHRRSTDTQYF.

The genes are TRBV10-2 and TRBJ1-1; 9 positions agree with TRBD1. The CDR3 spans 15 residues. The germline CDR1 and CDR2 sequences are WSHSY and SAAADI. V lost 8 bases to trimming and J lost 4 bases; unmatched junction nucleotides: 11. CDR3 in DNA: TGCGCCAGCCGCCGGGACAGGGATATTGGCACTGAAGCTTTCTTT. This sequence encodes CASRRDRDIGTEAFF.

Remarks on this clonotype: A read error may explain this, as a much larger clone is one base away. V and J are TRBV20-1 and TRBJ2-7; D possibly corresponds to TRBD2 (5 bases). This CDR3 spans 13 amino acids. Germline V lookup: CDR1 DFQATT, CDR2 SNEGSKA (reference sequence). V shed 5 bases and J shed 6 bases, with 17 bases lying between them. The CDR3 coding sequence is TGCAGTGCTCCCGCTAGCCCGCTAACCGAGCAGTACTTC. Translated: CSAPASPLTEQYF.

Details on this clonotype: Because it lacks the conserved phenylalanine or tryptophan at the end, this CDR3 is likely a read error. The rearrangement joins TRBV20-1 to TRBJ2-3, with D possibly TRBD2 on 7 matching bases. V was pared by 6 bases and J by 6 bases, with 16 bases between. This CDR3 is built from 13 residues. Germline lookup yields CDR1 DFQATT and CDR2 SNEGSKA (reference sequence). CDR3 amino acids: CSAVRGGGDTQYS. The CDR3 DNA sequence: TGCAGTGCCGTCCGCGGGGGCGGGGATACGCAGTATTCT.

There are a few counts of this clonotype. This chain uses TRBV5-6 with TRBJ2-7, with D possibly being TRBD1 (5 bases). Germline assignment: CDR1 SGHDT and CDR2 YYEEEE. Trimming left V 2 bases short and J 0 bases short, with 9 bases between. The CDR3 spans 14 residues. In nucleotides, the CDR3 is TGTGCCAGCAGCTTTTACAGGAGCTCCTACGAGCAGTACTTC. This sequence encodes CASSFYRSSYEQYF.

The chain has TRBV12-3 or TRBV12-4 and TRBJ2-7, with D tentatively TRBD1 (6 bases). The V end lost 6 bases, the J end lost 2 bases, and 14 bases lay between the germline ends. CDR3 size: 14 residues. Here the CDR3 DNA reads TGTGCCAGCAGCCGGACAGCCCGAACCTACGAGCAGTACTTC. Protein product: CASSRTARTYEQYF.

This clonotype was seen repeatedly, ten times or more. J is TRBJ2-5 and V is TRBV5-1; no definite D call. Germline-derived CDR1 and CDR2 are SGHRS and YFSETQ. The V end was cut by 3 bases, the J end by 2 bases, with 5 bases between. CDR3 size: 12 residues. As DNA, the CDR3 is TGCGCCAGCAGCTCATATCAAGAGACCCAGTACTTC. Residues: CASSSYQETQYF.